One sample yielded the 9 T cell receptor beta chains listed below, sequenced in a study of T-cell memory formation after mild COVID-19. TCRdb ran MiXCR on the 5' RACE reads and lists one entry per CDR3 protein. The table includes 190,000 or so distinct CDR3 sequences, about 22% detected once. The sequenced sample consisted of PBMCs or a T cell subset sorted from them (not recorded which). All receptors come from an adult woman who had mild COVID-19 (a few samples of this study predate the infection). Cell type and time point are not known.

J is TRBJ2-1 and V is TRBV24-1; unclear D gene. The CDR3 has 13 amino acids. Per the germline V gene, CDR1 is KGHDR and CDR2 is SFDVKD. The V gene lost 8 bases and the J gene lost 5 bases, with 12 bases spanning the gap. CDR3 region: CATNGQENNEQFF. The CDR3 DNA reads as TGTGCCACCAACGGGCAGGAAAACAATGAGCAGTTCTTC.

A few counts support this clonotype. The rearrangement uses TRBV24-1 and TRBJ2-2; D possibly corresponds to TRBD1 (6 bases). CDR3 length: 20 amino acids. Germline CDR1 KGHDR, CDR2 SFDVKD. V lost 4 bases to trimming and J lost 2 bases, with 25 bases between them. The CDR3 spells CATSDPKHDRTYSNTGELFF. CDR3 nucleotides: TGTGCCACCAGTGACCCTAAGCATGACAGGACCTATTCAAACACCGGGGAGCTGTTTTTT.

This clonotype came up a few times. The chain has TRBV27 and TRBJ2-6; D unresolved. V shed 6 bases and J shed 3 bases, with 3 bases lying between them. Germline V CDR1 and CDR2: MNHEY, SMNVEV (reference sequence). The CDR3 sequence is 12 residues long. CDR3 nucleotides: TGTGCCAGCAGGAGTGGGGCCAACGTCCTGACTTTC. Translation gives CASRSGANVLTF.

The table lists this clonotype with a few counts. The CDR3 loop is CASSRNLENTGELFF. CDR3 bases: TGTGCCAGCAGCAGAAATCTAGAGAACACCGGGGAGCTGTTTTTT. The chain couples TRBV7-9 to TRBJ2-2; D is uncertain. The ends were cut back, 5 bases at V and 1 base at J, with 11 bases in the middle. The CDR3 spans 15 residues. Looked up from germline, CDR1 is SEHNR and CDR2 is FQNEAQ (reference sequence).

The J gene is TRBJ1-2, the V gene TRBV5-1; D uncertain. Between the trimmed V and J ends, which lost 2 bases and 8 bases, there was a span of 7 bases. Germline loops: CDR1 SGHRS, CDR2 YFSETQ. This CDR3 has 11 residues. CDR3 in DNA: TGCGCCAGCAGCTTAGGTTGGGGCTACACCTTC. Encoded protein: CASSLGWGYTF.

The chain links TRBV7-9 to TRBJ2-3; 9 bases fit TRBD1. Per germline, CDR1 SEHNR and CDR2 FQNEAQ (reference sequence). Losses at the gene ends were 4 bases for V and 5 bases for J; bases not matched to a gene: 10. CDR3 length: 16 amino acids. In DNA form, the CDR3 reads TGTGCCAGCAGCTCGCTCCGGGACAGGGTCAAAGATACGCAGTATTTT. Translated, it gives CASSSLRDRVKDTQYF.

The CDR3 sequence: CASSLAIGTSGDREQYF. The CDR3 DNA reads as TGTGCCAGCAGCTTGGCCATTGGGACTAGCGGGGACCGGGAGCAGTACTTC. The V call is TRBV5-6, the J call TRBJ2-7, with 13 bases identical to TRBD2. Trimming at V came to 0 bases and at J to 7 bases, leaving 10 bases not matched to a gene. The germline V gene encodes CDR1 SGHDT and CDR2 YYEEEE. The CDR3 spans 17 residues.

The rearrangement uses TRBV3-1 and TRBJ2-3, with 7 bases fitting TRBD2. After removal of 4 bases from V and 6 bases from J, the junction contained 10 bases not matched to a gene. Germline-derived CDR1 and CDR2 are LGHDT and YNNKEL (reference sequence). This CDR3 region has 15 residues. The CDR3 spells CASSPWDYPGDTQYF. The CDR3 coding sequence is TGTGCCAGCAGCCCCTGGGACTACCCAGGGGATACGCAGTATTTT.

There are a few counts of this clonotype. The V call is TRBV10-3, the J call TRBJ2-7, with D maybe TRBD2 (6 bases). The germline V gene has CDR1 ENHRY and CDR2 SYGVKD. The CDR3 is 13 amino acids. V shed 4 bases and J shed 2 bases, with 9 bases lying between them. For the CDR3, the DNA is TGTGCCATCAGTGGGGACTCAGCCTACGAGCAGTACTTC. Residues: CAISGDSAYEQYF.